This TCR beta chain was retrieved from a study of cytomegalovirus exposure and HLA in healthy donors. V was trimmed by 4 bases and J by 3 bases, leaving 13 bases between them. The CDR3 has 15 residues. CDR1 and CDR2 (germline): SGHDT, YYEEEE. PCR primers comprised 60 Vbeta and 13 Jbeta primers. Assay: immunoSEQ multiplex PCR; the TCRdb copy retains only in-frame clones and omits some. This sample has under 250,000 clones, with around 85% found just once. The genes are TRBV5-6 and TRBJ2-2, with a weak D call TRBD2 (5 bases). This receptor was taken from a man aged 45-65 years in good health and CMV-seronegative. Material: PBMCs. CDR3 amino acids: CASSLGVWDTGELFF. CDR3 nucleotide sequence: TGTGCCAGCAGCCTCGGGGTTTGGGACACCGGGGAGCTGTTTTTT. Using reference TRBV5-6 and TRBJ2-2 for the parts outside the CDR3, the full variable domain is DAGVTQSPTHLIKTRGQQVTLRCSPKSGHDTVSWYQQALGQGPQFIFQYYEEEERQRGNFPDRFSGHQFPNYSSELNVNALLLGDSALYLCASSLGVWDTGELFFGEGSRLTVL.